This is a list of T cell receptor beta chains from one sample in a study of cytomegalovirus exposure and HLA in healthy donors. Produced via immunoSEQ multiplex PCR; TCRdb's table is partial and in-frame only. The table has 150,000 to 200,000 clones, approximately 67% seen once. Sequencing used PBMCs. The receptors derive from a man between 35 and 55 years old in good health and CMV-seronegative. CDR3s include the opening cysteine and the closing phenylalanine or tryptophan. The D gene is left open where the match is weak.

v_call,d_call,j_call,cdr3_aa
TRBV5-8,TRBD1,TRBJ2-7,CASRPMTGVYHYEQYF
TRBV10-3,TRBD1,TRBJ1-1,CAISGRGQMNTEAFF
TRBV29-1,TRBD1,TRBJ2-1,CSARGVQGAPNNEQFF
TRBV14,TRBD1,TRBJ1-1,CASSQPGTGGWTEAFF
TRBV9,TRBD1,TRBJ1-3,CASSNSGGTGNTIYF
TRBV19,-,TRBJ1-1,CASSISVNTEAFF
TRBV9,TRBD1,TRBJ2-2,CASSAMTGSTGELFF
TRBV5-4,TRBD2,TRBJ2-7,CASSPGGAGGSYEQYF
TRBV4-2,TRBD2,TRBJ2-5,CASSPSGGVPETQYF
TRBV12-5,-,TRBJ1-1,CASGPTGTEAFF
TRBV18,TRBD1,TRBJ1-5,CASSLQGADQPQHF
TRBV7-6,-,TRBJ2-1,CASSLALVGGTYNEQFF
TRBV5-1,-,TRBJ1-3,CASSLAGQSGNTIYF
TRBV4-1,TRBD2,TRBJ2-3,CASSPGSGRTDTQYF
TRBV5-1,-,TRBJ2-7,CASGPGAYEQYF
TRBV7-9,-,TRBJ1-2,CSSSLLGGTRGYTF
TRBV25-1,TRBD2,TRBJ2-1,CASSDWSGGADEQFF
TRBV30,-,TRBJ2-5,CAWSVGGEETQYF
TRBV5-1,-,TRBJ1-3,CASSLDRVAGNTIYF
TRBV5-4,-,TRBJ2-2,CASSPTGTQNTGELFF
TRBV7-9,-,TRBJ1-5,CASSPGGDQPQHF
TRBV7-9,-,TRBJ2-5,CSSSLASQDGTQYF
TRBV21-1,-,TRBJ2-7,CASNLLADYEQYF
TRBV28,TRBD1,TRBJ1-4,CASSYGTANEKLFF
TRBV4-1,-,TRBJ1-1,CASSRTLNTEAFF
TRBV7-2,-,TRBJ2-1,CASSLMSSGVNNEQFF
TRBV10-3,-,TRBJ1-5,CAISDPVAGDQPQHF
TRBV27,TRBD1,TRBJ2-3,CASRRGGGDTQYF
TRBV5-1,-,TRBJ2-1,CASSLVPDSGYNEQFF
TRBV11-1,TRBD1,TRBJ1-1,CASSFGQGVNTEAFF
TRBV28,TRBD1,TRBJ1-2,CASSFPRTGYYGYTF
TRBV19,TRBD2,TRBJ2-3,CASSIDSGSRPDTQYF
TRBV29-1,TRBD1,TRBJ2-3,CSVIGGAEGEIDTQYF
TRBV11-2,TRBD1,TRBJ1-1,CASSLRGTVNTEAFF
TRBV7-8,-,TRBJ2-3,CASSLAGVQDTQYF
TRBV27,TRBD2,TRBJ2-2,CASRPLAGVSGELFF
TRBV7-9,-,TRBJ1-2,CASSWQGDYGYTF
TRBV7-3,-,TRBJ2-5,CASSPGNQETQYF
TRBV19,TRBD1,-,CASSRATGVYEQYF